These 22 T cell receptor beta chains were all obtained from the same sample, sequenced in a study of blood T cell repertoires in COVID-19. Method: immunoSEQ multiplex PCR; TCRdb's copy keeps in-frame clones and lacks some. The sample records 220,000 or so clones, 86% being singletons. Sequenced material: peripheral blood. These receptors came from a woman aged 45-65 years with COVID-19, enrolled during active disease.

The V gene is TRBV19, the J gene TRBJ1-5, with D unresolved. The CDR3 runs 13 residues. The V gene's germline CDR1 is LNHDA and CDR2 SQIVND (reference sequence). Trimming cost V 5 bases and J 0 bases, with 5 bases left between them. Here the CDR3 DNA reads TGTGCCAGTAGTCTCTTTAGCAATCAGCCCCAGCATTTT. Its protein product is CASSLFSNQPQHF.

The V and J genes are TRBV9 and TRBJ2-5; 7 nucleotides agree with TRBD1. V lost 4 bases, J lost 2 bases, and 11 bases stayed unmatched. This CDR3 spans 16 amino acids. Per the germline V gene, CDR1 is SGDLS and CDR2 is YYNGEE. CDR3 DNA sequence: TGTGCCAGCAGCCCTCAAGGGGGCTGGGGACAAGAGACCCAGTACTTC. Translating gives CASSPQGGWGQETQYF.

This clone was seen only a few times. The same CDR3 is also encoded by other DNA sequences in this sample. This rearrangement joins TRBV30 to TRBJ1-3, with unresolved D. This CDR3 spans 13 amino acids. Per germline, CDR1 GTSNPN and CDR2 SVGIG (reference sequence). V lost 2 bases, J lost 0 bases, and 5 bases lay in between. CDR3 region: CAWSSSSGNTIYF. The CDR3 DNA reads TGTGCCTGGAGTAGTAGCTCTGGAAACACCATATATTTT. The full variable domain, completed using reference TRBV30 and TRBJ1-3, is SQTIHQWPATLVQPVGSPLSLECTVEGTSNPNLYWYRQAAGRGLQLLFYSVGIGQISSEVPQNLSASRPQDRQFILSSKKLLLSDSGFYLCAWSSSSGNTIYFGEGSWLTVV.

A few counts support this clone. This chain joins TRBV6-1 and TRBJ1-5; no clear D. Germline CDR1 reads MNHNS; CDR2 reads SASEGT. The V and J ends lost 2 bases and 4 bases respectively, with 6 bases between them. This CDR3 has 13 residues. The DNA for the CDR3 is TGTGCCAGCAGTGAATCGGGGAATCAGCCCCAGCATTTT. It encodes CASSESGNQPQHF.

The gene calls are TRBV16 and TRBJ2-4; 7 bases match TRBD2. Germline-derived CDR1 and CDR2 are KGHSY and FQNENV. J gave up 7 bases and V 5 bases, and 5 bases lay outside the gene matches. The CDR3 contains 13 residues. In DNA form, the CDR3 reads TGTGCCAGCAGCTCCCGGGGAGGGAACATTCAGTACTTC. Translation gives CASSSRGGNIQYF.

The chain links TRBV5-1 to TRBJ1-1; 8 positions match TRBD1. In germline, CDR1 is SGHRS, CDR2 YFSETQ. V lost 0 bases, J lost 1 base, and 8 bases stayed unmatched. CDR3 length: 17 amino acids. CDR3 in amino acids: CASSLAGTGNWNTEAFF. DNA for the CDR3: TGCGCCAGCAGCTTGGCCGGGACAGGAAATTGGAACACTGAAGCTTTCTTT.

This clone has a single count. This chain uses TRBV25-1 with TRBJ1-2; weak D call: TRBD1 (6 bases). V lost 3 bases and J 5 bases, leaving 13 bases between the germline ends. The CDR3 has 14 residues. Germline V lookup: CDR1 MGHDK, CDR2 SYGVNS. CDR3: CASSDFRGSYGYTF. In DNA form, the CDR3 reads TGTGCCAGCAGTGACTTCAGGGGATCTTATGGCTACACCTTC.

This rearrangement joins TRBV7-8 to TRBJ2-2, with 11 positions matching TRBD2. CDR1 and CDR2 from the germline V gene are SGHVS and FQNEAQ. CDR3 size: 19 residues. V shed 5 bases and J 3 bases; nucleotides not matched to a gene: 14. The CDR3 loop is CASSPPLLAGGPDTGELFF. In nucleotides, the CDR3 is TGTGCCAGCAGCCCACCCCTATTAGCGGGGGGGCCGGACACCGGGGAGCTGTTTTTT.

The chain links TRBV2 to TRBJ2-7, with a possible D match to TRBD1 (5 bases). This CDR3 is 14 amino acids long. The V gene lost 5 bases and the J gene lost 4 bases, with 15 bases spanning the gap. Germline loops: CDR1 SNHLY, CDR2 FYNNEI. CDR3 in amino acids: CASSPSLTGYEQYV. The CDR3 region has the DNA TGTGCCAGCAGTCCCTCCCTAACAGGTTACGAGCAGTACGTC.

The chain recombines TRBV19 with TRBJ1-4; D remains ambiguous. V lost 6 bases, J lost 3 bases, and 11 bases lay in between. The CDR3 contains 14 residues. Germline CDR1 is LNHDA and CDR2 is SQIVND (reference sequence). The CDR3 protein is CASSPTVSNEKLFF. The CDR3, as DNA: TGTGCCAGTAGCCCCACGGTTTCTAATGAAAAACTGTTTTTT.

The rearrangement links TRBV27 to TRBJ1-1, with 8 bases matching TRBD1. The ends lost 4 bases at V and 4 bases at J; junction bases unmatched: 11. The germline CDR1 and CDR2 sequences are MNHEY and SMNVEV (reference sequence). The CDR3 covers 16 residues. The CDR3 loop is CASSYLGQGGPTEAFF. The CDR3 nucleotides are TGTGCCAGCAGTTATCTTGGACAGGGAGGCCCCACTGAAGCTTTCTTT.

The chain is built from TRBV10-3 and TRBJ2-6; 7 bases align to TRBD1. The CDR3 runs to 19 residues. From germline, CDR1 is ENHRY and CDR2 SYGVKD. Trimming removed 6 bases from V and 2 bases from J; junction bases left unmatched: 16. CDR3 amino acids: CAIRVPLLQGLAGANVLTF. CDR3 nucleotide sequence: TGTGCCATCAGGGTCCCACTCCTACAGGGGTTGGCTGGGGCCAACGTCCTGACTTTC.

V usage is TRBV19 and J usage is TRBJ2-4; TRBD1 aligns across 11 bases. J gave up 6 bases and V 5 bases, and 0 bases lay outside the gene matches. From germline, CDR1 is LNHDA and CDR2 SQIVND (reference sequence). The CDR3 spans 13 residues. The CDR3 nucleotides are TGTGCCAGTAGTGGGACAGGGGGAAACATTCAGTACTTC. Translating it yields CASSGTGGNIQYF.

The V gene is TRBV11-3, the J gene TRBJ2-1, with D tentatively TRBD2 (6 bases). Trimming took 4 bases from V and 3 from J, leaving 16 bases between them. The CDR3 spans 16 residues. The germline V gene encodes CDR1 SGHNT and CDR2 YENEEA. The CDR3: CASSSRVGGVYNEQFF. The CDR3 DNA sequence: TGTGCCAGCAGCTCCCGGGTCGGCGGGGTCTACAATGAGCAGTTCTTC.

V and J are TRBV29-1 and TRBJ2-1, with D maybe TRBD2 (5 bases). The germline V gene encodes CDR1 SQVTM and CDR2 ANQGSEA. This CDR3 has 13 residues. Trimming took 4 bases from V and 7 from J, leaving 14 bases between them. In DNA, the CDR3 is TGCAGCGTTGTTCGGGGTATCAGGAATGAGCAGTTCTTC. This translates into CSVVRGIRNEQFF.

This sequence joins TRBV5-4 and TRBJ1-2, with D possibly being TRBD1 (5 bases). Trimming left V 3 bases short and J 6 bases short, with 15 bases between. Per the germline V gene, CDR1 is SGHNT and CDR2 is YYREEE (reference sequence). The CDR3 totals 14 residues. This CDR3 reads CASSSRQKQDGYTF. The CDR3 DNA reads as TGTGCCAGCAGCTCCCGACAGAAGCAGGATGGCTACACCTTC.

The chain is built from TRBV20-1 and TRBJ2-7, with a possible D match to TRBD1 (6 bases). The CDR3 loop spans 10 amino acids. Looked up from germline, CDR1 is DFQATT and CDR2 is SNEGSKA (reference sequence). The ends were cut back, 3 bases at V and 6 bases at J, with 6 bases in the middle. DNA for the CDR3: TGCAGTGCTAGCAGGGGCGAGCAGTACTTC. It encodes CSASRGEQYF.

There are a few counts of this clone. The chain links TRBV12-3 or TRBV12-4 to TRBJ1-5; D call uncertain. The V and J ends lost 3 bases and 3 bases respectively, with 6 bases between them. This CDR3 is built from 13 residues. CDR3 sequence reads: CASSFSDNQPQHF. For the CDR3, the DNA is TGTGCCAGCAGTTTCTCAGACAATCAGCCCCAGCATTTT.

This clone appeared a single time. The CDR3 is CASSPGGSTDTQYF. The CDR3 DNA is TGTGCCAGCAGCCCGGGGGGAAGCACAGATACGCAGTATTTT. V gene TRBV7-3 combines with J gene TRBJ2-3, with 7 bases matching TRBD2. This CDR3 spans 14 amino acids. Germline values: CDR1 SGHTA, CDR2 FQGTGA. After removal of 5 bases from V and 0 bases from J, the junction contained 2 bases not matched to a gene. The full variable domain, with the rest looked up from reference TRBV7-3 and TRBJ2-3, is GAGVSQTPSNKVTEKGKYVELRCDPISGHTALYWYRQSLGQGPEFLIYFQGTGAADDSGLPNDRFFAVRPEGSVSTLKIQRTERGDSAVYLCASSPGGSTDTQYFGPGTRLTVL.

The V and J genes are TRBV15 and TRBJ1-2; TRBD1 agrees at 10 bases. J lost 5 bases, V lost 7 bases, and 7 bases had no gene match. The CDR3 runs to 14 residues. The germline V gene encodes CDR1 LNHNV and CDR2 YYDKDF (reference sequence). The CDR3 region has the DNA TGTGCCACCATGTCCGGGACAGGGGCGTATGGCTACACCTTC. Translating gives CATMSGTGAYGYTF.

V gene TRBV11-2 combines with J gene TRBJ1-2; D perhaps matches TRBD1 (6 bases). Per the germline V gene, CDR1 is SGHAT and CDR2 is FQNNGV. The V end was cut by 5 bases, the J end by 0 bases, with 16 bases between. The CDR3 extends over 16 amino acids. DNA for the CDR3: TGTGCCAGCAGCCAACTCACAGGGTGGGCTAACTATGGCTACACCTTC. Its translation is CASSQLTGWANYGYTF.

This clone was recorded only once. The chain links TRBV15 to TRBJ2-1; D call uncertain. Germline CDR1 LNHNV, CDR2 YYDKDF (reference sequence). The CDR3 is made up of 13 amino acids. With 6 bases removed from V and 7 bases from J, the gap between germline ends came to 13 bases. CDR3 nucleotide sequence: TGTGCCACCAGAGCCTGGTCCACGAATGAGCAGTTCTTC. Its translation: CATRAWSTNEQFF.